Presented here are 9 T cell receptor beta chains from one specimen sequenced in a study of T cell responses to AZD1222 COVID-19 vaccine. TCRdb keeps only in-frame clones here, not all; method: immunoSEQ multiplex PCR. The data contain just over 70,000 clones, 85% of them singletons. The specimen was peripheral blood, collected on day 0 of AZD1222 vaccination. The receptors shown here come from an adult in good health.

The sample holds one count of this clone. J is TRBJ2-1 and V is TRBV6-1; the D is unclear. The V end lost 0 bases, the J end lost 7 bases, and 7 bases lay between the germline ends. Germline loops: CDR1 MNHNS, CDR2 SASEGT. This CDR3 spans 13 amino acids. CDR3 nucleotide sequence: TGTGCCAGCAGTGAAGCGGTGTCGAATGAGCAGTTCTTC. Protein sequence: CASSEAVSNEQFF.

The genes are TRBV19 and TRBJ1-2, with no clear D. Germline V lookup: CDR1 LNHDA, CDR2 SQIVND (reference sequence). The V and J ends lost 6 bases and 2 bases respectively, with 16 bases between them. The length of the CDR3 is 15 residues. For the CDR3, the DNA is TGTGCCAGTAGCCGCGGAGGTGGCGGGAACTATGGCTACACCTTC. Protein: CASSRGGGGNYGYTF. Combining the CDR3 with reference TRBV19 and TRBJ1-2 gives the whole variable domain DGGITQSPKYLFRKEGQNVTLSCEQNLNHDAMYWYRQDPGQGLRLIYYSQIVNDFQKGDIAEGYSVSREKKESFPLTVTSAQKNPTAFYLCASSRGGGGNYGYTFGSGTRLTVV.

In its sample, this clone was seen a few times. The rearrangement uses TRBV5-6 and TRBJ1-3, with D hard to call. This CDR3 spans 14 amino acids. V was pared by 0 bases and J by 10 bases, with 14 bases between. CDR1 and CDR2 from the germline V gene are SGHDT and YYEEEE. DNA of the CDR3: TGTGCCAGCAGCTTGGCTTTTTATCTGGGTACCATATATTTT. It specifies CASSLAFYLGTIYF.

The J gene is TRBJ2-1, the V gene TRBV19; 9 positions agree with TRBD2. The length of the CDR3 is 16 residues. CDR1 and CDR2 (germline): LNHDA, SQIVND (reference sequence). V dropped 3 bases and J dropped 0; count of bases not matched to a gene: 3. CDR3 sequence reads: CASSILAGSSYNEQFF. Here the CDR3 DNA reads TGTGCCAGTAGTATTCTAGCGGGAAGCTCCTACAATGAGCAGTTCTTC.

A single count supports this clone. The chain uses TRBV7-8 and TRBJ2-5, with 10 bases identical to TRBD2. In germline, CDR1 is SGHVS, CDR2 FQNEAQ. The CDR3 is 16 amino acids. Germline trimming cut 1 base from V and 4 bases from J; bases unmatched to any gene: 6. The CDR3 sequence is CASSLVGSGRLETQYF. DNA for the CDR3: TGTGCCAGCAGCTTAGTAGGTAGCGGGAGGTTAGAGACCCAGTACTTC.

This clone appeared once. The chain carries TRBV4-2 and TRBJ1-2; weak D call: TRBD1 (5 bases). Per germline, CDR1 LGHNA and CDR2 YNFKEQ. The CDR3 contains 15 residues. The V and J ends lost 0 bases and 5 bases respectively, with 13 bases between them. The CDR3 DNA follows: TGTGCCAGCAGCCAAGACTGGGGAGGGGCATATGGCTACACCTTC. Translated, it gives CASSQDWGGAYGYTF.

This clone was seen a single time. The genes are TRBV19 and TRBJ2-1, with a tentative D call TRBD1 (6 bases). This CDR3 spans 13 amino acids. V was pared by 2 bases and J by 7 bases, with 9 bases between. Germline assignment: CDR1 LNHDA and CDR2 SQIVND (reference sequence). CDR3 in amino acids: CASSIRGLNEQFF. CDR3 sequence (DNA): TGTGCCAGTAGTATAAGGGGGTTGAATGAGCAGTTCTTC. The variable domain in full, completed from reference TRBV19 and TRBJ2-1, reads DGGITQSPKYLFRKEGQNVTLSCEQNLNHDAMYWYRQDPGQGLRLIYYSQIVNDFQKGDIAEGYSVSREKKESFPLTVTSAQKNPTAFYLCASSIRGLNEQFFGPGTRLTVL.

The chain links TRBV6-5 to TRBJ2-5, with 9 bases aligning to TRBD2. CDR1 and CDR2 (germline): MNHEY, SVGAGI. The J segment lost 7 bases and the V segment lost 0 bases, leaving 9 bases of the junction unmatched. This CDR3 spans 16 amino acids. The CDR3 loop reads CASSYSEPSGKRTQYF. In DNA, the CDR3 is TGTGCCAGCAGTTACTCCGAGCCTAGCGGGAAGAGGACCCAGTACTTC.

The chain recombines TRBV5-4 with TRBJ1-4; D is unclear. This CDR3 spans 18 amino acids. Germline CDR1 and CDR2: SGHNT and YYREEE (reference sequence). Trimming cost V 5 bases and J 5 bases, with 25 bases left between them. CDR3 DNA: TGTGCCAGCAGTTCCGACGGATCCCGGTCTGGGCTAAATGAAAAACTGTTTTTT. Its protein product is CASSSDGSRSGLNEKLFF.